The following is a T cell receptor (beta chain) sequence with its context. Its antigen is still unknown. No base quality information exists; no much larger clone differs at one position. Library method: the immunoSEQ multiplex PCR assay. The multiplex PCR relied on a mix of 60 forward primers for TCR Vbeta segments and 13 reverse primers for TCR Jbeta segments. The CDR3 region of rearranged TCR beta genes was amplified from genomic DNA with a multiplex PCR assay. The amplified TCR beta libraries were sequenced on the Illumina HiSeq System as 87-base-pair reads. As for the authors' bioinformatics: A later analysis counted around 72 million unique TCR beta chains across the 500 to 850 repertoires, and 9.5 million to 11 million of these chains were shared by at least two donors. To remove PCR and sequencing errors, raw reads were error-corrected and collapsed into unique sequences using a nearest-neighbor algorithm that merged closely related sequences. Alignment of CDR3 sequences to IMGT reference sequences was used to assign V, D and J gene segments. For a sequence to be retained, a match of at least six nucleotides was required to both a V gene segment and a J gene segment. Rearrangements were called productive when the CDR3 lacked stop codons and stayed in frame with V and J; all others were non-productive. CDR3 was defined by IMGT convention, running from the second conserved V-encoded cysteine to the conserved J-encoded phenylalanine. In an earlier analysis of more than 550 of the donors, sequences lacking an unambiguous match to a single V gene segment were excluded. In an earlier analysis of some 590 of the donors, V segments were called functional above 56.7% productive rearrangements and were called segregating when the between-donor standard deviation exceeded 5%. A statistical classification framework was built to diagnose cytomegalovirus status from the catalog of TCR beta chain sequences. In a later analysis, V and J genes were assigned by comparing TCR nucleotide sequences against IMGT/GENE-DB human TR gene sequences. A later analysis assigned CDR3 sequences and most-parsimonious VDJ recombination scenarios with the TCRdist pipeline. In a later analysis, every TCR beta chain was defined by the combination of its CDR3 amino acid sequence and its V-gene family, and reads without a unique V-gene family were dropped. As a way to deal with suspected cross-contamination and a sequencing artifact, a later analysis dropped under 600 nucleotide sequences that were highly shared and had low generation probability. For each public chain, a later analysis derived a clonal expansion index from normalized ranks of inferred template counts within each repertoire. In a later analysis, generation probabilities were computed with a VDJ recombination model fitted to out-of-frame rearrangements, and the resulting probabilities were checked against IGoR. Hypergeometric tests were used in a later analysis to score TCR-TCR, TCR-HLA and TCR-CMV co-occurrence, with a repertoire-size bias correction applied to the TCR pairs. To estimate false discovery rates, a later analysis permuted the HLA or CMV assignments 20 times. In a later analysis, co-occurring TCRs were grouped using DBSCAN, with TCRdist sequence similarity added in when clustering inside HLA-allele-positive subsets. Repertoires with fewer than 30,000 or more than 120,000 public chains, plus five repertoires with anomalous nucleotide sharing, were excluded from co-occurrence clustering. The table comes from immuneACCESS by way of TCRdb, which keeps in-frame sequences with V and J called. Part of the clones is missing from these tables; in studies checked, under half for an unresolved V gene and the rest for unknown reasons. D and trimming were read from the DNA, whereas the V and J calls and clone size are those reported in that table. Here the sample has over 80,000 clones; more than 65% occur a single time. Roughly a sixth of the sample comes from the top ten.

The data are from a study of cytomegalovirus exposure and HLA in healthy donors (dated by TCRdb to between 2016 and 2019). A note on the overall study: In an earlier analysis of several hundred of the donors, approximately 300 Gb of sequence data and 90 million to 130 million unique TCR beta sequences from roughly 200 million T cells were reported. An early release that covered approximately 600 HLA-typed donors contained 250 to 350 gigabases of sequencing data and 75 million to 100 million unique TCR sequences. Of the 350 to 450 genotyped donors, more than 75% were placed in the genetic ancestry cluster associated with self-reported Caucasian donors. The study aimed to test whether signatures of past pathogen exposure could be identified by cataloging public T cell receptors. The study profiled the T cell repertoires of 550 to 700 subjects by immunosequencing and related them to cytomegalovirus serostatus. Along with the roughly 700-subject first cohort, a separate validation cohort of over a hundred different subjects was used. High-throughput TCR immunosequencing, statistical association of individual TCRs with disease status, and machine learning were combined to predict cytomegalovirus infection status. In a later analysis, previously published TCR beta repertoires from more than 500 donors were re-analyzed and high-resolution HLA genotyping was added so that TCR occurrence patterns could be studied. Rather than using new phenotypic data, the later analysis identified candidate immune exposures from TCR beta sequences and from how often those sequences occurred across donors. An earlier analysis of roughly 580 of the donors used high-throughput TCR beta sequencing to judge whether each TCR beta V gene segment behaved as functional or pseudogenic. Donor age, sex, ethnicity and CMV serostatus were compiled together with the repertoire data. Genome-wide SNP genotypes for about 65% of the 666 donors were used in a later genetic analysis, which treated that subset as a discovery cohort. Every discovery cohort repertoire had been produced on one sequencing platform. HLA typing covered class I and class II loci at four-digit resolution. Typing coverage differed by locus: A, B, C, DRB1 and DQB1 were typed in about 629-640 donors, DQA1 in roughly 500, DPA1 in 606, and DPB1 in 400 to 490. Because of strong linkage in the cohort, five DR-DQ haplotypes were treated as single units for association and clustering. Among about 410 genotyped donors of the cohort, an average of around 250,000 unique TCR beta nucleotide sequences was sequenced per donor, of which roughly 17% were non-productive. General findings and caveats noted by the study authors: In vitro tests confirmed that a few of the cytomegalovirus-associated TCR beta chains recognize cytomegalovirus antigens. The sequencing pipeline was judged likely to have produced a cluster of highly shared sequence variants as a technical artifact. A later analysis found that TCR association rates varied across HLA loci, with DRB1 alleles showing the most associated TCRs and HLA-C alleles the fewest. The earlier analysis of almost 600 of the donors excluded some 15 rarely observed V segments, including chromosome 9 orphons, because counts were too low. In a later analysis, 15,000 to 20,000 TCR beta sequences were associated with specific HLA alleles at a false discovery rate of 0.05. In a later analysis, HLA-associated TCR beta chains showed more clonal expansion and lower generation probabilities than non-associated chains that were equally common. Some IMGT-functional V segments, including TRBV6-2 and TRBV6-3, could not be distinguished by the 87-base-pair reads and were therefore excluded. When HLA alleles, especially DR and DQ, strongly co-occurred, attributing TCR associations to individual alleles was difficult. The classifier was reported to diagnose cytomegalovirus status with high specificity and sensitivity in both the original and validation cohorts. In an earlier analysis of some 540 of the donors, most TCR beta V segments appeared in productive rearrangements about 90% or about 30% of the time, broadly matching IMGT annotations. Correlated functional status among segregating V segments might be attributable to linkage disequilibrium, but an unknown experimental factor could not be ruled out. A later analysis reported that several top co-occurrence clusters appeared linked to parvovirus B19, influenza, CMV and Epstein-Barr virus. The presence/absence analyses assumed that sequencing depth was roughly uniform across donors, and that assumption may not be true. Most CMV-associated TCR beta chains appeared to be HLA-restricted in a later analysis, and the HLA associations seemed to be driven largely by CMV exposure. This cohort had only TCR beta chains sequenced, and the lack of alpha or paired-chain data limited which features could be detected. The authors suggested that the approach could potentially be extended to other disease states and immunological phenotypes. Because some donors lacked HLA typing at each locus, the association tests relied only on the typed subset. Immune exposure information for the cohort was limited to CMV serostatus. Across donors, most TCR sequences were observed very rarely, whereas some public TCRs were present in many individuals. According to a later genetic analysis, donors in an Asian-associated ancestry cluster had fewer N-insertions in productive TCRs than the roughly 670-donor mean. V-gene and J-gene trimming of TCR beta chains was associated with a missense DCLRE1C variant in a later genetic analysis, and the association was replicated in an independent cohort. The study gave a list of 150 to 200 TCR beta chains associated with cytomegalovirus. A further reported finding was that TCR beta sequences accurately predicted the HLA-A and HLA-B alleles for most subjects in the first cohort.

V and J are trimmed by 2 bases and 7 bases, and the gene matches miss 5 bases of the junction. From its cysteine to its phenylalanine, the CDR3 spans 14 amino acids. The entry retains the CDR3 DNA only, 42 bases that are in frame from base 1. Taken from the germline V gene, the CDR1 and CDR2 loops are LGHNA and YNFKEQ. In total, roughly 710 healthy bone marrow donors made up the cohort. At the time of sampling, all cohort members were nominally healthy, though unrecorded immune exposures were likely present. The donor tested CMV seropositive, placing the donor among the 289 seropositive members of the cohort. A peripheral blood sample was collected from each donor, and TCR beta sequencing was performed on peripheral blood mononuclear cells. The Qiagen DNeasy Blood Extraction Kit was used to extract genomic DNA from the blood cell samples.

This sequence originates from a woman aged 18-29 years in good health and CMV-seropositive. The specimen sequenced was PBMCs. The chain uses TRBV4-2 and TRBJ2-1; 7 nucleotides in the junction match TRBD2. The CDR3: CASSQRGDRNEQFF. The nucleotide sequence is TGTGCCAGCAGCCAACGGGGGGATCGGAATGAGCAGTTCTTC.